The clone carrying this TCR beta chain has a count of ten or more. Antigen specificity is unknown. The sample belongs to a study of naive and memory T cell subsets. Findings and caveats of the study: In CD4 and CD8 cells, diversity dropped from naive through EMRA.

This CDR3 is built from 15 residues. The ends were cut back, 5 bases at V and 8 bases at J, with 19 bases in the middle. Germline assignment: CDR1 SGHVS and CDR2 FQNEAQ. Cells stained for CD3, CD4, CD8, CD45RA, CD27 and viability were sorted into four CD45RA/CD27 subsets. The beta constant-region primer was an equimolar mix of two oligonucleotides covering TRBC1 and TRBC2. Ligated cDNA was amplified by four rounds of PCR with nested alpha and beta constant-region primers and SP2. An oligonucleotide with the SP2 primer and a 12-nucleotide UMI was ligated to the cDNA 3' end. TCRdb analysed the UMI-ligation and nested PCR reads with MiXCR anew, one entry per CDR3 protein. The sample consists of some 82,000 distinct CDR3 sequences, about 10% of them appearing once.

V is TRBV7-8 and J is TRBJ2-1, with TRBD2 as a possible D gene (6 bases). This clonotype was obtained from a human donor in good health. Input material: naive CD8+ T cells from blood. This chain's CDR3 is CASSQGGGIRDEQFF. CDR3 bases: TGTGCCAGCAGCCAGGGTGGAGGGATTAGGGATGAGCAGTTCTTC.